The rows below give T cell receptor beta chains drawn from one sample of a study of Tregs in tolerant kidney transplant recipients. Profiled with immunoSEQ multiplex PCR; TCRdb holds only in-frame clones, not every one. The sample includes 50,000 to 80,000 clones, roughly 98% of them seen just once. Here the sequenced sample was Tregs from blood, taken before the transplant. The receptors stem from a human donor who received a combined kidney and bone marrow transplant. The CDR3 runs from the conserved cysteine through the conserved F or W. D genes are given only for firm matches. Some rows have no size entry. The others give once, few or many, or a class for an expanded clone.

>TRBV2|TRBD1|TRBJ2-5|.
CASRGQGIETQYF
TGTGCCAGCAGAGGACAGGGGATCGAGACCCAGTACTTC
>TRBV28|.|TRBJ1-2|.
CASSFPGFGYTF
TGTGCCAGCAGTTTCCCGGGGTTTGGCTACACCTTC
>TRBV10-3|.|TRBJ2-2|.
CAISANTGELFF
TGTGCCATCAGTGCTAACACCGGGGAGCTGTTTTTT
>TRBV28|TRBD1|TRBJ2-7|.
CASSGTDRGTYEQYF
TGTGCCAGCAGTGGGACCGACAGGGGTACCTACGAGCAGTACTTC
>TRBV10-3|TRBD2|TRBJ2-1|.
CAIRYSGLEHNEQFF
TGTGCCATCAGATATAGCGGGCTAGAGCACAATGAGCAGTTCTTC
>TRBV9|TRBD1|TRBJ1-3|once
CASSGWTGGFGNTIYF
TGTGCCAGCAGCGGCTGGACAGGGGGCTTTGGAAACACCATATATTTT
>TRBV5-1|.|TRBJ2-2|.
CASGKGTGELFF
TGCGCCAGCGGTAAGGGGACCGGGGAGCTGTTTTTT
>TRBV19|.|TRBJ1-5|.
CASSIVGYSNQPQHF
TGTGCCAGTAGTATAGTCGGGTATAGCAATCAGCCCCAGCATTTT
>TRBV5-1|TRBD2|TRBJ2-2|.
CASSGRALAGGNTGELFF
TGCGCCAGCAGCGGGCGAGCACTAGCGGGGGGAAACACCGGGGAGCTGTTTTTT
>TRBV7-9|TRBD1|TRBJ1-2|.
CASSLRDRAGGYTF
TGTGCCAGCAGCTTAAGGGACAGGGCTGGCGGCTACACCTTC
>TRBV18|.|TRBJ1-3|.
CASSPAQGTSTIYF
TGTGCCAGCTCACCAGCGCAGGGTACCAGCACCATATATTTT
>TRBV4-2|.|TRBJ2-6|.
CASSQDLAGRVWSSGANVLTF
TGTGCCAGCAGCCAAGATTTAGCAGGCAGGGTTTGGTCCTCTGGGGCCAACGTCCTGACTTTC
>TRBV18|.|TRBJ1-4|.
CASSRTRQDNEKLFF
TGTGCCAGCTCACGGACGAGACAGGATAATGAAAAACTGTTTTTT
>TRBV11-2|.|TRBJ2-5|.
CASSLNGLVGETQYF
TGTGCCAGCAGCTTAAATGGACTCGTGGGGGAGACCCAGTACTTC
>TRBV19|.|TRBJ2-1|.
CASSTTSDSYNEQFF
TGTGCCAGTAGTACCACTAGTGATTCCTACAATGAGCAGTTCTTC
>TRBV28|TRBD1|TRBJ2-5|.
CASSLAGGETQYF
TGTGCCAGCAGTTTAGCAGGGGGAGAGACCCAGTACTTC